This T cell receptor (beta chain) was sequenced in a study of beta chain features in type 1 diabetes. For the study at large: Investigators examined 107,917,701 sorted cells across all samples.

Every bit of the isolated RNA underwent reverse transcription, so sequencing read expressed TCRB transcripts. Samples of naive, central memory and regulatory T cells yielded a mean of about 3.6 million reads. Profiling relied on immunoSEQ multiplex PCR, and the TCRdb table lists in-frame clones only, not all of them. The table lists 110,000 to 150,000 clones, about 7% of them singletons, with about 1.5% in the top ten. This clone occurred a few times. No antigen is known for it. Germline trimming cut 7 bases from V and 6 bases from J; bases unmatched to any gene: 15. The CDR3 spans 17 residues. Germline CDR1 reads MDHEN; CDR2 reads SYDVKM. Each sorted population was over 98% pure. Findings of the study overall: Relative to healthy donors, patients appeared to have naive, central memory and Treg TCRB repertoires that were more similar.

Source material: central memory CD4+ T cells from blood. The TCR sequence derives from a woman aged 25-40 years in good health. The rearrangement uses TRBV28 and TRBJ2-2; 9 bases are shared with TRBD2. Written as DNA, the CDR3 is TGTGCCAGCACCGCGGTGAGCTTAGCGGGAGCGGCCGGGGAGCTGTTTTTT. It yields the protein CASTAVSLAGAAGELFF.